The rows below give T cell receptor beta chains drawn from one sample of a study of T cell repertoires in aging, cancer and after chemotherapy. In TCRdb, the multiplex PCR reads were re-called with MiXCR into one record per CDR3 protein. The profile shows several thousand distinct CDR3 sequences, approximately 25% of them singletons. The sequenced sample was blood. Receptor source: a human donor with a solid tumor. CDR3s include the opening cysteine and the closing phenylalanine or tryptophan. A D gene is named only where the DNA matches it firmly. Not all rows give a size; the values are once, few, many and, for expanded clones, a class.

J gene	clone size	V gene	D gene	CDR3 DNA	CDR3 protein
TRBJ1-1	medium-sized	TRBV6-5	NA	TGTGCCAGCGGGGCCAGGAGAAGAACTGAAGCTTTCTTT	CASGARRRTEAFF
TRBJ1-6	large	TRBV30	TRBD1	TGTGCCTGGAGTGCGGGACAGGATAATTCACCCCTCCACTTT	CAWSAGQDNSPLHF
TRBJ1-1	NA	TRBV7-6	NA	TGTGCCAGCAGCCTTTACGACGACACATTGAACACTGAAGCTTTCTTT	CASSLYDDTLNTEAFF
TRBJ1-2	few	TRBV5-1	NA	TGCGCCAGCAGCCACGGACTGGATGGCTACACCTTC	CASSHGLDGYTF
TRBJ2-7	NA	TRBV19	TRBD2	TGTGCCAGTAGTATAAGCGGGATTAACTACGAGCAGTACTTC	CASSISGINYEQYF
TRBJ1-2	medium-sized	TRBV6-1	NA	TGTGCCAGCAGTGAAAGACAGTCCTATGGCTACACCTTC	CASSERQSYGYTF
TRBJ2-7	few	TRBV5-4	TRBD2	TGTGCCAGCAGCTACGGGACTACCTCCTACGAGCAGTACTTC	CASSYGTTSYEQYF
TRBJ2-7	NA	TRBV28	NA	TGTGCCAGCAGTTTAAGCCACGAGCAGTACTTC	CASSLSHEQYF
TRBJ2-7	few	TRBV6-2/TRBV6-3	NA	TGTGCCAGCCGACTCCCGTACGGGTTACACGAGCAGTACTTC	CASRLPYGLHEQYF
TRBJ2-1	medium-sized	TRBV12-3/TRBV12-4	TRBD1	TGTGCCAGCAGGTCCGACAGGGGTGGGAACTACAATGAGCAGTTCTTC	CASRSDRGGNYNEQFF
TRBJ2-1	NA	TRBV6-2/TRBV6-3	TRBD2	TGTGCCAGCAGACGCGGACTAGCGGGGCCTAGCTCCTACAATGAGCAGTTCTTC	CASRRGLAGPSSYNEQFF
TRBJ2-2	few	TRBV7-2	TRBD1	TGTGCCAGCAGCTTGGACAGGGGGCACACCGGGGAGCTGTTTTTT	CASSLDRGHTGELFF
TRBJ1-1	NA	TRBV20-1	NA	TGCAGTGCTGCGAGAGGCCGTTCCACTGAAGCTTTCTTT	CSAARGRSTEAFF
TRBJ2-2	medium-sized	TRBV27	NA	TGTGCCAGCACACGGCGAAACACCGGGGAGCTGTTTTTT	CASTRRNTGELFF